This TCR beta chain originates from a study of Graves' ophthalmopathy and Graves' hyperthyroidism. Study background: Sampling took place at initial diagnosis, with peripheral blood obtained before any treatment.

Amplification targeted the TCR beta CDR3 regions, with RNA transcripts as the source material. An opening RT-PCR round employed HTBI primers and preceded a second-round multiplex PCR. Using its own MiXCR run on the multiplex PCR reads, TCRdb lists one record per CDR3 protein. The data contain around 340,000 distinct CDR3 sequences, 15% to 20% of them seen just once; the ten biggest clones take up 10% to 15%. This clonotype was detected many times. Its antigen is undetermined. General observations from the study: Detection in blood was also observed for most expanded thyroid clonotypes above 0.001 frequency.

The CDR3 is made up of 15 amino acids. J gave up 4 bases and V 4 bases, and 9 bases lay outside the gene matches. Per germline, CDR1 SNHLY and CDR2 FYNNEI. The receptor was isolated from an adult man with Graves' ophthalmopathy. Sequenced: peripheral blood. This sequence joins TRBV2 and TRBJ2-7; the match to TRBD1 covers 8 bases. CDR3 sequence reads: CASSGPRTGTYEQYF. As DNA, the CDR3 is TGTGCCAGCAGTGGACCCCGGACAGGGACATACGAGCAGTACTTC.